The rows below give T cell receptor beta chains drawn from one sample of a study of CXCR3-negative and CXCR3-positive naive CD8 T cells. TCRdb re-analyzed the 5' RACE reads; it lists each CDR3 protein once, without DNA. Recorded here are 100,000 or so distinct CDR3 sequences; the top ten clones represent approximately 0.38%. The sequenced material came from naive CXCR3+ CD8+ T cells from blood. The receptors derive from a human donor in good health. Some clones in this sample may be carry-over from other donors' samples. The CDR3 runs from the conserved cysteine through the conserved F or W. Fields, in order: V gene, J gene, CDR3 protein.

v_call: TRBV7-6; j_call: TRBJ2-5; cdr3_aa: CASSPEGGLQETQYF
v_call: TRBV6-2/TRBV6-3; j_call: TRBJ2-1; cdr3_aa: CASSSPSWTSGSSSYNEQFF
v_call: TRBV28; j_call: TRBJ2-7; cdr3_aa: CASSSSTSGVSYEQYF
v_call: TRBV12-3/TRBV12-4; j_call: TRBJ2-5; cdr3_aa: CASSRRGSGREETQYF
v_call: TRBV7-9; j_call: TRBJ2-5; cdr3_aa: CASSTSRQLETQYF
v_call: TRBV7-2; j_call: TRBJ2-7; cdr3_aa: CASSYKMGTIYEQYF
v_call: TRBV4-1; j_call: TRBJ1-6; cdr3_aa: CASSQVQYNSPLHF
v_call: TRBV7-9; j_call: TRBJ2-4; cdr3_aa: CASSLVTSAKNIQYF
v_call: TRBV6-6; j_call: TRBJ1-5; cdr3_aa: CASSNPGQGFRPVQPQHF
v_call: TRBV28; j_call: TRBJ2-1; cdr3_aa: CASKGIGYEQFF
v_call: TRBV5-5; j_call: TRBJ1-5; cdr3_aa: CASSWVPGPGRNQPQHF
v_call: TRBV12-3/TRBV12-4; j_call: TRBJ2-1; cdr3_aa: CASSLGLRINYNEQFF
v_call: TRBV29-1; j_call: TRBJ2-7; cdr3_aa: CSVTGTSGTYEQYF
v_call: TRBV6-1; j_call: TRBJ2-2; cdr3_aa: CASSPGARAGELFF
v_call: TRBV19; j_call: TRBJ2-1; cdr3_aa: CASSIAAEAYNEQFF
v_call: TRBV4-3; j_call: TRBJ1-1; cdr3_aa: CASSQGAGRTEAFF
v_call: TRBV5-5; j_call: TRBJ2-1; cdr3_aa: CASSPSHAGGVYNEQFF